This T cell receptor beta chain was obtained from a study of blood T cell repertoires in COVID-19. Data came from immunoSEQ multiplex PCR; TCRdb stores just in-frame clones and leaves some out. The profile shows fewer than 450,000 clones, around 91% of them singletons. The receptor was derived from a man aged 18 to 35 who had recovered from COVID-19. Sequencing was performed on PBMCs or T cells enriched from blood (not recorded which).

The CDR3 nucleotides read TGTGCCAGCAGTTCACTGGGGACAGCTGGAAACACCATATATTTT. This codes for CASSSLGTAGNTIYF. The V and J genes are TRBV27 and TRBJ1-3; TRBD1 agrees at 7 bases. The CDR3 is 15 amino acids. Unmatched junction bases numbered 5, after V lost 4 bases and J lost 2 bases. The germline V gene has CDR1 MNHEY and CDR2 SMNVEV (reference sequence).